These 5 T cell receptor beta chains came from one sample sequenced in a study of CD8+CD57+ T cells in acquired aplastic anemia. The template used for profiling TCR beta VDJ and CDR3 was genomic DNA. TCRdb ran MiXCR on the reads and lists one entry per CDR3 protein. The sample records about 190,000 distinct CDR3 sequences, roughly 56% being singletons. The sample was sorted CD4+, CD8+, or CD8+CD57+ T cells (not recorded which) from PBMCs. These receptors were collected from a human donor in good health, serving as a control.

The rearrangement joins TRBV12-3 or TRBV12-4 to TRBJ1-1; D unclear. The V and J ends lost 2 bases and 1 base respectively, with 11 bases between them. This CDR3 region has 15 residues. CDR3 DNA: TGTGCCAGCAGTTTACGTAGGGAACGGAACACTGAAGCTTTCTTT. Encoded protein: CASSLRRERNTEAFF.

This clonotype was picked up a small number of times. V and J are TRBV11-1 and TRBJ1-6; D gene unclear. This CDR3 region has 14 residues. Trimming left V 0 bases short and J 7 bases short, with 7 bases between. The V gene's germline CDR1 is SGHAT and CDR2 FQDESV (reference sequence). CDR3 region: CASSLANGNSPLHF. The CDR3 DNA is TGTGCCAGCAGCTTAGCGAACGGCAATTCACCCCTCCACTTT.

This chain links TRBV3-1 with TRBJ1-2; no definite D call. The CDR3 length is 14 residues. Germline V gives CDR1 LGHDT, CDR2 YNNKEL (reference sequence). Trimming cost V 4 bases and J 6 bases, with 15 bases left between them. For the CDR3, the DNA is TGTGCCAGCAGCCCCCGGGAACGGGTCCATGGCTACACCTTC. It specifies CASSPRERVHGYTF.

This clonotype has a count of ten or more. This chain joins TRBV28 and TRBJ1-2; D is possibly TRBD1 (6 bases). Trimming stripped 5 bases from V and 5 bases from J, with 18 bases between. The germline CDR1 and CDR2 sequences are MDHEN and SYDVKM. The CDR3 length is 15 residues. The CDR3 DNA reads as TGTGCCAGCAGTACATCGCGGGGGCTAGAGTATGGCTACACCTTC. Translated, it gives CASSTSRGLEYGYTF.

A note on this clonotype: Being one base from a much bigger clone, this may be a read error. The chain couples TRBV27 to TRBJ1-2; D call uncertain. V was clipped by 0 bases and J by 7 bases, with 9 bases between them. This CDR3 is 13 amino acids long. Germline V gives CDR1 MNHEY, CDR2 SMNVEV (reference sequence). In DNA, the CDR3 is TGTGCCAGCAGTTTATCACAGTACTGTGGCTACACCTTC. It encodes CASSLSQYCGYTF.